This T cell receptor (beta chain) appears in the sequencing data of a study of response to subunit inactivated influenza vaccine. Points from the study as a whole: New T cells are recruited in small numbers by each seasonal influenza vaccination, according to the authors' suggestion.

A few counts support this clonotype. The antigen is unknown. TCRdb recomputed calls from the RT-PCR reads with MiXCR, one row per CDR3 protein. Among approximately 500,000 distinct CDR3 sequences listed, around 13% were seen once. This receptor was identified in a man between 50 and 59 years old who received an inactivated influenza vaccine. The sample consisted of PBMCs from blood, taken more than 35 days after vaccination.

CDR3 sequence: CSARDAYQETQYF. DNA of the CDR3: TGCAGTGCTAGAGATGCTTATCAAGAGACCCAGTACTTC. This rearrangement joins TRBV20-1 to TRBJ2-5; no clear D. The CDR3 is 13 amino acids. Trimming pared 0 bases from V and 2 bases from J, leaving 7 bases between. The germline V gene encodes CDR1 DFQATT and CDR2 SNEGSKA (reference sequence).